Shown below are 9 T cell receptor beta chains from a single sample sequenced in a study of blood T cell repertoires in COVID-19. Assay: immunoSEQ multiplex PCR; the TCRdb copy retains only in-frame clones and omits some. This table holds roughly 360,000 clones, about four fifths found once. Sequencing was done on a sample of PBMCs or T cells enriched from blood (not recorded which). These receptors came from a woman aged 50 to 60 who had recovered from COVID-19.

The chain links TRBV18 to TRBJ2-2, with 8 nucleotides matching TRBD1. Germline V lookup: CDR1 KGHSH, CDR2 LQKENI. CDR3 size: 16 residues. Losses at the gene ends were 6 bases for V and 6 bases for J; bases not matched to a gene: 12. The CDR3 loop reads CASSPKDRARAGELFF. The CDR3 nucleotides read TGTGCCAGCTCCCCCAAGGACAGGGCGAGGGCCGGGGAGCTGTTTTTT.

CDR3: CAWSFSPGLLGYTF. The CDR3, as DNA: TGTGCCTGGAGTTTTAGCCCGGGACTGCTTGGCTACACCTTC. This chain uses TRBV30 with TRBJ1-2; TRBD1 is a possible D gene (5 bases). Germline V gene sequence: CDR1 GTSNPN, CDR2 SVGIG (reference sequence). The CDR3 is made up of 14 amino acids. V was cut by 2 bases and J by 7 bases, with 17 bases left in between.

The chain has TRBV27 and TRBJ1-2; D gene uncertain. Germline assignment: CDR1 MNHEY and CDR2 SMNVEV (reference sequence). CDR3 size: 13 residues. Trimming pared 5 bases from V and 1 base from J, leaving 8 bases between. CDR3 in DNA: TGTGCCAGCAGTGCGCGTAATAACTATGGCTACACCTTC. This encodes CASSARNNYGYTF.

The rearrangement joins TRBV3-1 (or the pseudogene TRBV3-2) to TRBJ2-7; a weak D match, TRBD2 (5 bases). V lost 1 base and J 0 bases, leaving 10 bases between the germline ends. CDR1 and CDR2 from the germline V gene are LGHDT and YNNKEL (reference sequence). This CDR3 is 15 amino acids long. The DNA for the CDR3 is TGTGCCAGCAGCCAAGGAAGACTAAGCTCCTACGAGCAGTACTTC. Its translation: CASSQGRLSSYEQYF.

The chain couples TRBV29-1 to TRBJ2-5, with D perhaps TRBD1 (5 bases). This CDR3 contains 10 residues. The V and J ends lost 7 bases and 5 bases respectively, with 8 bases between them. Germline-derived CDR1 and CDR2 are SQVTM and ANQGSEA. The CDR3, as DNA: TGCAGCGGCAAGGGGGAGACCCAGTACTTC. Its translation is CSGKGETQYF.

The rearrangement links TRBV12-3 or TRBV12-4 to TRBJ1-1, with 8 bases aligning to TRBD1. Trimming removed 6 bases from V and 9 bases from J; junction bases left unmatched: 6. There are 12 residues in the CDR3. CDR3 region: CASSVTGVKAFF. Here the CDR3 DNA reads TGTGCCAGCAGCGTGACAGGGGTAAAAGCTTTCTTT.

The chain recombines TRBV9 with TRBJ1-1; no firm D call. V was clipped by 2 bases and J by 4 bases, with 12 bases between them. CDR1 and CDR2 (germline): SGDLS, YYNGEE. CDR3 length: 14 residues. The DNA for the CDR3 is TGTGCCAGCAGCGTTGGGCGGGCGAGCACTGAAGCTTTCTTT. This encodes CASSVGRASTEAFF.

The V call is TRBV25-1, the J call TRBJ1-2; D ambiguous. Germline V lookup: CDR1 MGHDK, CDR2 SYGVNS. This CDR3 has 13 residues. Trimming stripped 2 bases from V and 2 bases from J, with 6 bases between. CDR3: CASSEGHNYGYTF. Here the CDR3 DNA reads TGTGCCAGCAGTGAAGGCCACAACTATGGCTACACCTTC.

This sequence joins TRBV2 and TRBJ2-1, with 8 bases matching TRBD2. CDR3 length: 15 residues. Looked up from germline, CDR1 is SNHLY and CDR2 is FYNNEI. V trimming: 5 bases; J trimming: 4 bases; junction bases outside the gene matches: 7. CDR3 protein: CASSLELAAYNEQFF. Written as DNA, the CDR3 is TGTGCCAGCAGTCTTGAACTAGCGGCTTACAATGAGCAGTTCTTC.